What follows are 29 T cell receptor beta chains derived from one specimen sequenced in a study of OX40 agonist ivuxolimab in advanced cancers. Profiled with immunoSEQ multiplex PCR; TCRdb holds only in-frame clones, not every one. Among more than 9,000 clones, 75% to 80% were seen once, and the ten largest hold roughly a fifth. Here the sequenced sample was CD4+ or CD8+ T cells sorted from blood, taken in a trial of the OX40 agonist ivuxolimab. The source of these receptors is an adult with an advanced solid tumor such as melanoma, head and neck, liver or kidney cancer.

In its sample, this clone was seen a few times. The chain carries TRBV29-1 and TRBJ2-3, with 14 bases matching TRBD2. V lost 6 bases and J lost 5; bases outside the gene matches: 10. Germline V gene data show CDR1 as SQVTM and CDR2 as ANQGSEA. This CDR3 spans 16 amino acids. The CDR3 nucleotides read TGCAGCGTCCTGACTAGCGGGAGGGCCGGAGGAGATACGCAGTATTTT. This codes for CSVLTSGRAGGDTQYF.

As for this clone: A much larger clonotype is one base distant, so this may be a read error. This chain joins TRBV5-5 and TRBJ2-7, with unresolved D. V lost 4 bases to trimming and J lost 2 bases, with 4 bases between them. Per germline, CDR1 SGHKS and CDR2 YYEKEE (reference sequence). The CDR3 consists of 11 residues. CDR3 in DNA: TGTGCCAGCAGCCTAACCTACGAGCAGTACTTC. Translated, it gives CASSLTYEQYF.

This sequence joins TRBV19 and TRBJ2-1, with TRBD2 matching 7 bases. From germline, CDR1 is LNHDA and CDR2 SQIVND (reference sequence). V was pared by 6 bases and J by 4 bases, with 6 bases of the junction left unmatched. This CDR3 region has 14 residues. In DNA, the CDR3 is TGTGCCAGTAGCGGGACTACTATTTACAATGAGCAGTTCTTC. Its protein is CASSGTTIYNEQFF.

This clone was observed once. The chain joins TRBV15 to TRBJ1-1; D not certain. The CDR3 covers 13 residues. Germline CDR1 reads LNHNV; CDR2 reads YYDKDF (reference sequence). The germline V and J ends were trimmed by 3 bases and 1 base, with 6 bases remaining between them. In DNA, the CDR3 is TGTGCCACCAGCAGTCAGAGGAACACTGAAGCTTTCTTT. It translates to CATSSQRNTEAFF.

This chain uses TRBV6-5 with TRBJ2-3, with D maybe TRBD2 (5 bases). The CDR3 spans 14 residues. Germline assignment: CDR1 MNHEY and CDR2 SVGAGI. The V end was cut by 2 bases, the J end by 6 bases, with 12 bases between. CDR3 bases: TGTGCCAGCAGTTACGGACTCCTCAGGGATACGCAGTATTTT. This gives the protein CASSYGLLRDTQYF.

This clone was recorded only once. The J gene is TRBJ1-4, the V gene TRBV9, with D tentatively TRBD1 (6 bases). The CDR3 totals 15 residues. V lost 0 bases to trimming and J lost 5 bases, with 11 bases between them. The germline gives CDR1 SGDLS, CDR2 YYNGEE. CDR3 in DNA: TGTGCCAGCAGCGTAGCGGACAGCACCAATGAAAAACTGTTTTTT. Its protein product is CASSVADSTNEKLFF.

This CDR3 reads CASSLSIKGEQYF. The CDR3 nucleotides read TGTGCCAGCAGTTTATCTATCAAGGGGGAGCAGTACTTC. V is TRBV27 and J is TRBJ2-7; D might be TRBD1 (5 bases). Deletions cut 0 bases from V and 7 bases from J, with 10 bases between. The CDR3 consists of 13 residues. Germline V gene lookup returns CDR1 MNHEY and CDR2 SMNVEV (reference sequence).

For the CDR3, the DNA is TGTGCCAGCAGTTATCCGGAGGGGAGAGATGAGCAGTTCTTC. This gives the protein CASSYPEGRDEQFF. The chain carries TRBV6-5 and TRBJ2-1; possibly TRBD2 for D (6 bases). The CDR3 is 14 residues long. V was clipped by 3 bases and J by 8 bases, with 14 bases between them. Germline V gene sequence: CDR1 MNHEY, CDR2 SVGAGI.

The V and J genes are TRBV29-1 and TRBJ1-4, with D possibly matching TRBD1 (6 bases). Trimming removed 7 bases from V and 0 bases from J, with 18 bases in between. The CDR3 is made up of 16 amino acids. Germline CDR1 SQVTM, CDR2 ANQGSEA. CDR3 amino acids: CSGGTQQRATNEKLFF. CDR3 bases: TGCAGCGGGGGGACACAGCAGAGAGCAACTAATGAAAAACTGTTTTTT.

The gene calls are TRBV7-8 and TRBJ2-7, with 14 bases matching TRBD2. Germline loops: CDR1 SGHVS, CDR2 FQNEAQ. J was trimmed by 7 bases and V by 5 bases; bases with no gene match: 7. This CDR3 has 15 amino acids. In DNA, the CDR3 is TGTGCCAGCAGCAAGGGGACTAGCGGGAGCTGGGAGCAGTACTTC. It encodes CASSKGTSGSWEQYF.

The V call is TRBV5-1, the J call TRBJ2-7; D gene ambiguous. Germline CDR1 reads SGHRS; CDR2 reads YFSETQ. The CDR3 covers 14 residues. V lost 1 base and J lost 1, with 9 bases in between. This chain's CDR3 is CASSLIEFSYEQYF. For the CDR3, the DNA is TGCGCCAGCAGCTTGATAGAGTTTTCCTACGAGCAGTACTTC.

This clone appeared once. This sequence joins TRBV5-1 and TRBJ2-2, with TRBD2 as a possible D gene (6 bases). The CDR3 runs to 15 residues. In germline, CDR1 is SGHRS, CDR2 YFSETQ. V was trimmed by 0 bases and J by 5 bases, leaving 11 bases between them. CDR3 sequence (DNA): TGCGCCAGCAGCTTGGACAGGAGGGATACCGGGGAGCTGTTTTTT. It translates to CASSLDRRDTGELFF.

V gene TRBV9 combines with J gene TRBJ1-1; 8 bases are a match to TRBD1. The CDR3 extends over 15 amino acids. The J segment lost 0 bases and the V segment lost 3 bases, leaving 4 bases of the junction unmatched. Looked up from germline, CDR1 is SGDLS and CDR2 is YYNGEE. CDR3 loop: CASSEDRGLNTEAFF. For the CDR3, the DNA is TGTGCCAGCAGCGAAGACAGGGGCCTGAACACTGAAGCTTTCTTT.

The gene calls are TRBV9 and TRBJ2-2; 9 bases fit TRBD1. The CDR3 spans 14 residues. Per the germline V gene, CDR1 is SGDLS and CDR2 is YYNGEE. Trimming removed 5 bases from V and 4 bases from J; junction bases left unmatched: 3. The CDR3 sequence: CASRGTGSTGELFF. CDR3 in DNA: TGTGCCAGCAGAGGGACAGGGAGCACCGGGGAGCTGTTTTTT.

The J gene is TRBJ2-5, the V gene TRBV7-8; no reliable D call. This CDR3 has 11 amino acids. The germline CDR1 and CDR2 sequences are SGHVS and FQNEAQ. Trimming removed 8 bases from V and 0 bases from J, with 4 bases in between. The CDR3: CASEYQETQYF. CDR3 DNA: TGTGCCAGCGAGTACCAAGAGACCCAGTACTTC.

The chain recombines TRBV27 with TRBJ2-3; the D is unclear. The CDR3 runs to 14 residues. CDR1 is MNHEY and CDR2 is SMNVEV in the germline V gene (reference sequence). Between the trimmed V and J ends, which lost 2 bases and 1 base, there was a span of 7 bases. The CDR3, as DNA: TGTGCCAGCAGTTTAAGGGCTGGCACAGATACGCAGTATTTT. This encodes CASSLRAGTDTQYF.

The V gene is TRBV5-4, the J gene TRBJ2-3; 10 nucleotides align to TRBD2. The germline V gene has CDR1 SGHNT and CDR2 YYREEE (reference sequence). The V and J ends lost 0 bases and 4 bases, in that order; junction bases with no gene match: 5. The CDR3 consists of 16 residues. CDR3 DNA: TGTGCCAGCAGCTTGGAGGCTAGCGGGAGTGCAGATACGCAGTATTTT. This encodes CASSLEASGSADTQYF.

V and J are TRBV30 and TRBJ2-7; perhaps TRBD1 as D (5 bases). This CDR3 is 13 amino acids long. Germline CDR1 reads GTSNPN; CDR2 reads SVGIG (reference sequence). As DNA, the CDR3 is TGTGCTCGAAGGCGCAGGGACTCCTACGAGCAGTACTTC. It is translated as CARRRRDSYEQYF.

The chain couples TRBV28 to TRBJ2-1; 12 nucleotides agree with TRBD2. V lost 5 bases, J lost 9 bases, and 8 bases stayed unmatched. From germline, CDR1 is MDHEN and CDR2 SYDVKM. The CDR3 consists of 15 residues. CDR3 in DNA: TGTGCCAGCAGTCTGACTAGCGGGAGCGTTTTTGAGCAGTTCTTC. Its protein is CASSLTSGSVFEQFF.

The chain uses TRBV28 and TRBJ2-3, with TRBD1 matching 10 bases. The CDR3 length is 15 residues. V lost 6 bases and J lost 5; bases outside the gene matches: 8. Germline CDR1 is MDHEN and CDR2 is SYDVKM. In nucleotides, the CDR3 is TGTGCCAGCAGCTCCGGGACAGGGGAGTTAGATACGCAGTATTTT. Protein: CASSSGTGELDTQYF.

The chain has TRBV27 and TRBJ2-7; perhaps TRBD1 as D (7 bases). Trimming took 6 bases from V and 3 from J, leaving 18 bases between them. The germline gives CDR1 MNHEY, CDR2 SMNVEV (reference sequence). The CDR3 covers 15 residues. The CDR3 DNA is TGTGCCAGCAGGACAGGGACTCCTCGGGGCTACGAGCAGTACTTC. Translation: CASRTGTPRGYEQYF.

The gene calls are TRBV13 and TRBJ2-3; D not resolved. The germline V and J ends were trimmed by 0 bases and 0 bases, with 7 bases remaining between them. The germline V gene has CDR1 PRHDT and CDR2 FYEKMQ (reference sequence). This CDR3 comprises 15 residues. CDR3: CASSLGGLSTDTQYF. The CDR3 DNA reads TGTGCCAGCAGCTTAGGTGGCCTTAGCACAGATACGCAGTATTTT.

This clone was recorded once. The CDR3 bases are TGTGCCAGCAGCGTAGATGACAGTAACTATGGCTACACCTTC. It specifies CASSVDDSNYGYTF. The rearrangement links TRBV9 to TRBJ1-2; D perhaps matches TRBD1 (5 bases). This CDR3 comprises 14 residues. V was pared by 0 bases and J by 1 base, with 7 bases between. The germline V gene encodes CDR1 SGDLS and CDR2 YYNGEE.

This clone appeared once. J is TRBJ1-1 and V is TRBV30; no clear D. Trimming took 1 base from V and 8 from J, leaving 11 bases between them. This CDR3 has 12 residues. Germline V gene data show CDR1 as GTSNPN and CDR2 as SVGIG (reference sequence). Here the CDR3 reads CAWSDSTLEAFF. The CDR3 DNA is TGTGCCTGGAGTGACTCTACACTGGAAGCTTTCTTT.

The genes are TRBV19 and TRBJ2-1, with 10 bases matching TRBD2. V was clipped by 0 bases and J by 3 bases; unmatched bases: 2. This CDR3 is built from 16 residues. Germline-derived CDR1 and CDR2 are LNHDA and SQIVND (reference sequence). The CDR3 region is CASSIEASGSYNEQFF. The DNA for the CDR3 is TGTGCCAGTAGTATAGAAGCTAGCGGGAGCTACAATGAGCAGTTCTTC.

The chain links TRBV7-9 to TRBJ2-7; D gene uncertain. The V gene lost 0 bases and the J gene lost 4 bases, with 19 bases spanning the gap. This CDR3 is built from 17 residues. The germline gives CDR1 SEHNR, CDR2 FQNEAQ (reference sequence). The CDR3 spells CASSLAKHTPLQYEQYF. The CDR3 bases are TGTGCCAGCAGCTTAGCAAAACATACCCCTCTCCAATACGAGCAGTACTTC.

This chain uses TRBV7-9 with TRBJ2-1; possible D gene TRBD2, 5 bases. V dropped 3 bases and J dropped 0 bases, with 12 bases sitting between them. From germline, CDR1 is SEHNR and CDR2 FQNEAQ (reference sequence). The CDR3 runs to 16 residues. The CDR3: CASSFSPGNSYNEQFF. The CDR3 DNA reads TGTGCCAGCAGCTTCTCTCCGGGGAACTCCTACAATGAGCAGTTCTTC.

The J gene is TRBJ2-5, the V gene TRBV11-3; 8 bases fit TRBD2. CDR3 size: 14 residues. Trimming cost V 4 bases and J 3 bases; bases outside gene matches: 4. CDR1 and CDR2 (germline): SGHNT, YENEEA. CDR3 in DNA: TGTGCCAGCAGCTGGTTCGGGGGGGAAGAGACCCAGTACTTC. It yields the protein CASSWFGGEETQYF.

V and J are TRBV27 and TRBJ2-7; D unclear. From germline, CDR1 is MNHEY and CDR2 SMNVEV (reference sequence). V was pared by 6 bases and J by 2 bases, with 14 bases between. This CDR3 spans 14 amino acids. DNA for the CDR3: TGTGCCAGCAGCAATGGCGACCAAACCTACGAGCAGTACTTC. The encoded protein is CASSNGDQTYEQYF.